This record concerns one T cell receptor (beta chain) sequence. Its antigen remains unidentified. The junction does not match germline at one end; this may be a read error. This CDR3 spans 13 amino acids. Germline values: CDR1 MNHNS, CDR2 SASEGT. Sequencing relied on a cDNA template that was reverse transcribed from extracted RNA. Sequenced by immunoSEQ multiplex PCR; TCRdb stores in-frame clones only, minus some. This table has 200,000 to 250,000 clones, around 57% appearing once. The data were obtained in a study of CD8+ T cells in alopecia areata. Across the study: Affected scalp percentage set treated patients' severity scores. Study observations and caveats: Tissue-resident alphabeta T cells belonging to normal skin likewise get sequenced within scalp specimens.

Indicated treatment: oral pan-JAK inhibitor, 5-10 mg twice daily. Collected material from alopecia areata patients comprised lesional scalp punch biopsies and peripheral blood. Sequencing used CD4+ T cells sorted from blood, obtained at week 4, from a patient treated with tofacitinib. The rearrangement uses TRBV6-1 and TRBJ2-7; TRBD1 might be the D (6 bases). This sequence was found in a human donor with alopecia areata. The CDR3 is CASSHRDTYEQYF. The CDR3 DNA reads TGCGCCAGCAGCCACCGGGACACCTACGAGCAGTACTTC.